The 2 T cell receptor beta chains in this list originate from one sample, sequenced in a study of blood T cell repertoires in COVID-19. Assay used: immunoSEQ multiplex PCR; TCRdb lists only in-frame clones, some missing. The sample has some 120,000 clones, roughly four fifths seen once; the top ten hold 15% to 20%. Specimen: PBMCs or T cells enriched from blood (not recorded which). The receptor source for this set is a man younger than 45 who had recovered from COVID-19.

In this sample, this clone turned up a few times. V gene TRBV19 combines with J gene TRBJ2-6, with D possibly being TRBD1 (7 bases). CDR1 is LNHDA and CDR2 is SQIVND in the germline V gene (reference sequence). V lost 5 bases and J 2 bases, leaving 10 bases between the germline ends. CDR3 size: 15 residues. The CDR3 is CASSARGAGANVLTF. Here the CDR3 DNA reads TGTGCCAGTAGTGCCAGGGGGGCTGGGGCCAACGTCCTGACTTTC.

The rearrangement uses TRBV7-6 and TRBJ2-7; tentative D call: TRBD2 (5 bases). Germline V gene data show CDR1 as SGHVS and CDR2 as FNYEAQ. This CDR3 spans 15 amino acids. Trimming cost V 5 bases and J 0 bases, with 14 bases left between them. This CDR3 reads CASSPLGLPSYEQYF. CDR3 nucleotide sequence: TGTGCCAGCAGCCCCCTCGGACTGCCCTCCTACGAGCAGTACTTC.